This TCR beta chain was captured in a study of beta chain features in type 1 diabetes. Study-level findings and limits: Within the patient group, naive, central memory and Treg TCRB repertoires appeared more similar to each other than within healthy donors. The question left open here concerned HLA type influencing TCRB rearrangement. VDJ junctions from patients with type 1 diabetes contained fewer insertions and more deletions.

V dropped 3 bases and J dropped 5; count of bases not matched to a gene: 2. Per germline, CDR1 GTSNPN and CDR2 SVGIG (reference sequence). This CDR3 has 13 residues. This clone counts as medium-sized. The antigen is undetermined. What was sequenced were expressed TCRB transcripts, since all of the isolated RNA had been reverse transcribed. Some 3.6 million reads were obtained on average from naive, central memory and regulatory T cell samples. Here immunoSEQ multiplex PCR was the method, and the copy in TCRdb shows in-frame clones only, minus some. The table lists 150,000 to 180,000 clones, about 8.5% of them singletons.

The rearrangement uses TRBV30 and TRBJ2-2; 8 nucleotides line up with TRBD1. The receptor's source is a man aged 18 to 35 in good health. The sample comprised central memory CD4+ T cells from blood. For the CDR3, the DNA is TGTGCCTGGAGGGACAGGGTTACCGGGGAGCTGTTTTTT. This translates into CAWRDRVTGELFF.